One and the same sample provided the 3 T cell receptor beta chains below, sequenced in a study of T cells after yellow fever vaccination. TCRdb reprocessed the 5' RACE reads with MiXCR, giving one entry per CDR3 protein. This table holds 300,000 to 400,000 distinct CDR3 sequences, roughly 8.7% found once. Material: PBMCs, obtained on the day of the first yellow fever vaccination. The source of these receptors is a man between 18 and 29 years old who received the YFV17D yellow fever vaccine.

The CDR3 DNA reads TGCAGTGTTATTCCCGGGACAGGGGCTAGTGACGAGCAGTACTTC. Protein sequence: CSVIPGTGASDEQYF. This sequence joins TRBV20-1 and TRBJ2-7; 10 bases agree with TRBD1. The length of the CDR3 is 15 residues. J gave up 5 bases and V 7 bases, and 14 bases lay outside the gene matches. Germline lookup yields CDR1 DFQATT and CDR2 SNEGSKA (reference sequence).

Many counts were recorded for this clonotype. This chain uses TRBV7-9 with TRBJ1-5; D call uncertain. This CDR3 has 14 residues. Trimming removed 5 bases from V and 4 bases from J, with 12 bases in between. Per the germline V gene, CDR1 is SEHNR and CDR2 is FQNEAQ (reference sequence). The CDR3 nucleotides are TGTGCCAGCAGCCTAGACACCCCGAATCAGCCCCAGCATTTT. It yields the protein CASSLDTPNQPQHF.

This clonotype was observed a few times. The rearrangement links TRBV20-1 to TRBJ1-1; 7 bases fit TRBD1. V dropped 5 bases and J dropped 6; count of bases not matched to a gene: 12. This CDR3 is 14 amino acids long. The germline V gene encodes CDR1 DFQATT and CDR2 SNEGSKA (reference sequence). The CDR3 sequence is CSASVGRGSAEAFF. CDR3 nucleotide sequence: TGCAGTGCTTCGGTGGGCAGGGGGAGTGCTGAAGCTTTCTTT.